A single sample gave rise to the 12 T cell receptor beta chains below, sequenced in a study of blood T cell repertoires in COVID-19. TCRdb's copy holds only in-frame clones and misses some; the assay was immunoSEQ multiplex PCR. This repertoire shows some 210,000 clones, around 90% found once; its top ten account for around 6.9%. The sequencing sample was made of peripheral blood. These receptors were taken from a man aged 60-69 years who had recovered from COVID-19.

The DNA of the CDR3 is TGTGCCAGCAGCTTATTTCAGGGTTCTCCCGAGCAGTACTTC. It codes for CASSLFQGSPEQYF. The J gene is TRBJ2-7, the V gene TRBV7-3, with D possibly being TRBD1 (5 bases). The CDR3 covers 14 residues. Germline V gene data show CDR1 as SGHTA and CDR2 as FQGTGA. Trimming cost V 2 bases and J 6 bases, with 14 bases left between them.

The V and J genes are TRBV15 and TRBJ1-2; D uncertain. The CDR3 sequence is 18 residues long. Germline V gene sequence: CDR1 LNHNV, CDR2 YYDKDF (reference sequence). V was cut by 3 bases and J by 8 bases, with 28 bases left in between. The CDR3 here is CATSRASARTSSVRGYTF. The CDR3 nucleotides read TGTGCCACCAGCAGGGCCTCAGCCAGGACTTCTTCTGTGAGGGGCTACACCTTC.

V is TRBV19 and J is TRBJ2-7, with 7 positions matching TRBD1. This CDR3 region has 13 residues. Germline V CDR1 and CDR2: LNHDA, SQIVND (reference sequence). Trimming removed 4 bases from V and 4 bases from J; junction bases left unmatched: 4. CDR3 coding DNA: TGTGCCAGTAGTACTCGGGACAGATACGAGCAGTACTTC. This sequence encodes CASSTRDRYEQYF.

This clone was picked up one time. V gene TRBV28 combines with J gene TRBJ1-3; TRBD1 matches 8 bases. The ends lost 3 bases at V and 4 bases at J; junction bases unmatched: 5. Germline CDR1 MDHEN, CDR2 SYDVKM. The CDR3 is 15 residues long. The CDR3 loop reads CASSLGQANGNTIYF. DNA of the CDR3: TGTGCCAGCAGTTTGGGACAGGCAAACGGAAACACCATATATTTT.

V usage is TRBV6-5 and J usage is TRBJ2-3; tentatively, D is TRBD2 (6 bases). The CDR3 runs 13 residues. The V end was cut by 6 bases, the J end by 2 bases, with 9 bases between. Germline V CDR1 and CDR2: MNHEY, SVGAGI. CDR3 amino acids: CASRRDSTDTQYF. CDR3 bases: TGTGCCAGCAGAAGGGACTCCACAGATACGCAGTATTTT.

The chain has TRBV7-2 and TRBJ2-1; 7 bases match TRBD2. The germline gives CDR1 SGHTA, CDR2 FQGNSA. V dropped 3 bases and J dropped 4; count of bases not matched to a gene: 6. The CDR3 consists of 15 residues. The CDR3 region is CASSFRNSGYNEQFF. The CDR3 DNA reads TGTGCCAGCAGCTTTAGAAATAGCGGGTACAATGAGCAGTTCTTC.

This chain connects TRBV19 to TRBJ1-4; no definite D call. Trimming cost V 8 bases and J 0 bases, with 13 bases left between them. Per germline, CDR1 LNHDA and CDR2 SQIVND (reference sequence). The length of the CDR3 is 15 residues. CDR3 amino acids: CASRGLISTNEKLFF. CDR3 in DNA: TGTGCCAGTCGAGGCCTCATTTCAACTAATGAAAAACTGTTTTTT. Supplemented by reference TRBV19 and TRBJ1-4, the full variable domain reads DGGITQSPKYLFRKEGQNVTLSCEQNLNHDAMYWYRQDPGQGLRLIYYSQIVNDFQKGDIAEGYSVSREKKESFPLTVTSAQKNPTAFYLCASRGLISTNEKLFFGSGTQLSVL.

The V gene is TRBV19, the J gene TRBJ1-2; 7 bases are shared with TRBD1. Germline-derived CDR1 and CDR2 are LNHDA and SQIVND (reference sequence). The CDR3 covers 18 residues. The trim removed 6 bases at V and 2 bases at J, leaving 18 bases unmatched. The CDR3 spells CASSRNFPGQMMNYGYTF. The CDR3 region has the DNA TGTGCCAGTAGCCGAAACTTCCCGGGACAGATGATGAACTATGGCTACACCTTC.

This sequence joins TRBV9 and TRBJ2-1; TRBD2 aligns across 11 bases. Germline loops: CDR1 SGDLS, CDR2 YYNGEE. The CDR3 sequence is 15 residues long. With 0 bases clipped from V and 6 bases from J, the junction kept 2 bases outside the gene matches. The CDR3 sequence: CASSVGSGGANEQFF. For the CDR3, the DNA is TGTGCCAGCAGCGTAGGTAGCGGGGGGGCCAATGAGCAGTTCTTC.

This clone was observed a single time. This chain uses TRBV7-9 with TRBJ2-2, with 10 bases matching TRBD1. After removal of 5 bases from V and 0 bases from J, the junction contained 9 bases not matched to a gene. Germline V lookup: CDR1 SEHNR, CDR2 FQNEAQ (reference sequence). The CDR3 is made up of 18 amino acids. The chain's CDR3 is CASSPGTGALANTGELFF. CDR3 in DNA: TGTGCCAGCAGCCCGGGGACAGGGGCCCTCGCGAACACCGGGGAGCTGTTTTTT.

This chain uses TRBV7-8 with TRBJ2-2; 7 bases align to TRBD2. This CDR3 spans 17 amino acids. In germline, CDR1 is SGHVS, CDR2 FQNEAQ. Trimming at V came to 7 bases and at J to 0 bases, leaving 11 bases not matched to a gene. The CDR3: CASIPRGGTANTGELFF. CDR3 coding DNA: TGTGCCAGCATCCCTCGGGGAGGGACGGCGAACACCGGGGAGCTGTTTTTT. Variable domain in full (rest from reference TRBV7-8 and TRBJ2-2): GAGVSQSPRYKVAKRGQDVALRCDPISGHVSLFWYQQALGQGPEFLTYFQNEAQLDKSGLPSDRFFAERPEGSVSTLKIQRTQQEDSAVYLCASIPRGGTANTGELFFGEGSRLTVL.

The chain links TRBV24-1 to TRBJ2-2, with TRBD2 matching over 9 bases. Germline CDR1 reads KGHDR; CDR2 reads SFDVKD. There are 14 residues in the CDR3. Unmatched junction bases numbered 5, after V lost 6 bases and J lost 7 bases. The CDR3 sequence is CATSPAGGIGELFF. The CDR3 bases are TGTGCCACCAGTCCAGCGGGGGGTATCGGGGAGCTGTTTTTT.